This TCR beta chain was profiled in a study of blood T cell repertoires in COVID-19. About the research overall: Acute-phase and convalescent COVID-19 samples originated in the United States, Italy and Spain.

The length of the CDR3 is 13 residues. V shed 4 bases and J shed 8 bases, with 13 bases lying between them. Germline V CDR1 and CDR2: MNHEY, SVGAGI. Membership in each cohort depended on participant-reported clinical history. Two negative PCRs, clearance, or symptom resolution were required of recovered Cohort 3 donors. This clone was detected only a few times. Assay used: immunoSEQ multiplex PCR; TCRdb lists only in-frame clones, some missing. The table shows nearly 200,000 clones, with 80% to 85% occurring only once. This sequence originates from a man aged 40-50 years who had recovered from COVID-19. This sequence joins TRBV6-5 and TRBJ2-3, with D possibly being TRBD2 (5 bases). The sequenced sample was PBMCs or T cells enriched from blood (not recorded which). This CDR3 reads CASSLPAAGTQYF. The CDR3 DNA is TGTGCCAGCAGTTTACCCGCCGCGGGTACGCAGTATTTT.